This T cell receptor (beta chain) came from a study of ipilimumab plus nivolumab after autologous stem cell transplantation. Study information: Patients received a median of about five ipilimumab and 8 or 9 nivolumab doses. Myeloma patients were high-risk transplant-naive or relapsed within 3 years of first autologous transplant. Study-wide findings and caveats: The authors say TCR, Treg and microbiome findings warrant further study.

Checkpoint therapy with ipilimumab 1 mg/kg began 14 to 28 days after transplant. Profiled with immunoSEQ multiplex PCR; TCRdb holds only in-frame clones, not every one. The data show some 11,000 clones, about 75% seen once. Germline V lookup: CDR1 SGHNT, CDR2 YYREEE (reference sequence). There are 14 residues in the CDR3. The germline V and J ends were trimmed by 9 bases and 0 bases, with 16 bases remaining between them. A note on this clone: What it recognizes is unknown.

The V call is TRBV5-4, the J call TRBJ2-7, with D maybe TRBD2 (7 bases). The source is a male donor with multiple myeloma. The sample here was PBMCs, taken in a trial of ipilimumab plus nivolumab as post-transplant consolidation. For the CDR3, the DNA is TGTGCCACCTCACAGGGCGGGAGCTCCTACGAGCAGTACTTC. Translation: CATSQGGSSYEQYF.